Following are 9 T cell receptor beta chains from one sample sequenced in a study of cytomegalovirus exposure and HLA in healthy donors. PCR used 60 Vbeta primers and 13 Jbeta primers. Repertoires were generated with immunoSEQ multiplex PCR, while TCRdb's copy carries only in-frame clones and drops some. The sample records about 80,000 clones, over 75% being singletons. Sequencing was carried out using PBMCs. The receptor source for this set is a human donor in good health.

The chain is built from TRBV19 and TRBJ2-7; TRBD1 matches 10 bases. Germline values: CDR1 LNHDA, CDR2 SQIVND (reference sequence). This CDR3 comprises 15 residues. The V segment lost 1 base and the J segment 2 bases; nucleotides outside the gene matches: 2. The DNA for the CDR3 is TGTGCCAGTAGTATAGTGGGGACAGGGGCCTACGAGCAGTACTTC. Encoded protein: CASSIVGTGAYEQYF.

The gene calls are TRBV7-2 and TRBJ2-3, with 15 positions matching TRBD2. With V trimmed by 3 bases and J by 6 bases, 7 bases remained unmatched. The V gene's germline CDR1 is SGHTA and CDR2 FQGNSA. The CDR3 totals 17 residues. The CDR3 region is CASSFRTSGGAGDTQYF. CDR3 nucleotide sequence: TGTGCCAGCAGCTTCCGGACTAGCGGGGGGGCCGGGGATACGCAGTATTTT.

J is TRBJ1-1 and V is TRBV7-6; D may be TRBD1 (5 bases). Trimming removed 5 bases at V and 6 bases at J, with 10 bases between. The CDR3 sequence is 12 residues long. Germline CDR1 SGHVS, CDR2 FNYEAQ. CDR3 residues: CASSKGDSEAFF. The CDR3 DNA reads TGTGCCAGCAGCAAAGGGGACTCTGAAGCTTTCTTT.

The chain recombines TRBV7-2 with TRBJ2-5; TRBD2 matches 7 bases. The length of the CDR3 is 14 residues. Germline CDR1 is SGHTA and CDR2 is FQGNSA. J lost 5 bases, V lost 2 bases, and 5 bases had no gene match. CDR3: CASSLSGVRETQYF. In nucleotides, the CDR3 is TGTGCCAGCAGCTTAAGCGGGGTTCGGGAGACCCAGTACTTC.

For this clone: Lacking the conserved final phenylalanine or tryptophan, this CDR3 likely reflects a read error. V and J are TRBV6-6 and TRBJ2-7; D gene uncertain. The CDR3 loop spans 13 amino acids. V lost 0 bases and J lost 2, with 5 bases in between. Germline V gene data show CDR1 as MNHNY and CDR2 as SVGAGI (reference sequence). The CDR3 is CASSYSQAYEQYC. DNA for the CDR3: TGTGCCAGCAGTTACTCGCAGGCCTACGAGCAGTACTGC.

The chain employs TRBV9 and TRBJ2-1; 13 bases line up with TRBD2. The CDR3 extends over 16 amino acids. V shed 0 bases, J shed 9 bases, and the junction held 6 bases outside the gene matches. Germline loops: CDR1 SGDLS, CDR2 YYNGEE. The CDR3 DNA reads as TGTGCCAGCAGCGTAGCCGGGACTAGCGGGGTTAGTGAGCAGTTCTTC. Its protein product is CASSVAGTSGVSEQFF.

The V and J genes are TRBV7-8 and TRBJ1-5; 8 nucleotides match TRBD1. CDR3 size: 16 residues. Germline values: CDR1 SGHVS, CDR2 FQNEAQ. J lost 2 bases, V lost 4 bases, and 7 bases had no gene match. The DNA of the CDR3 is TGTGCCAGCAGCTACGGACAGGGCGGAGGCAATCAGCCCCAGCATTTT. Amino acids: CASSYGQGGGNQPQHF.

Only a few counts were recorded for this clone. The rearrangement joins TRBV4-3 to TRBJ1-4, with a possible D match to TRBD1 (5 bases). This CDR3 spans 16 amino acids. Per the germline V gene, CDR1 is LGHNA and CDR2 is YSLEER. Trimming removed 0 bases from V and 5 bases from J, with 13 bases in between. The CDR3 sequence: CASSQELGGYNEKLFF. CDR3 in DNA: TGCGCCAGCAGCCAAGAGCTCGGGGGGTACAATGAAAAACTGTTTTTT.

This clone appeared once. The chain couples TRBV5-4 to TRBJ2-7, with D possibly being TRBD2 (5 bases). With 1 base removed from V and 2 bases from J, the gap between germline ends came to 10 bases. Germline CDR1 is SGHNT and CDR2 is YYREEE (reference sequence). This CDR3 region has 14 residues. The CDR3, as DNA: TGTGCCAGCAGCTTGAAGCTAGCCCCCTACGAGCAGTACTTC. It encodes CASSLKLAPYEQYF.